This record concerns one T cell receptor beta chain sequence. The antigen it recognizes is unknown. No clone much larger than this one lies a single base away; base qualities are absent. These data belong to a study of cytomegalovirus exposure and HLA in healthy donors (dated by TCRdb to the late 2010s). With regard to the full study: According to a later analysis, the 100 to 150 validation repertoires were produced on the same platform as the 666 repertoires of the first cohort. To predict cytomegalovirus infection status, the study combined high-throughput TCR immunosequencing, statistical association of individual TCRs with disease status, and machine learning. In addition to the first cohort of hundreds of subjects, a separate validation cohort of some 120 different subjects was used. The study aimed to test whether cataloging public T cell receptors could reveal signatures of past pathogen exposure.

Study-level results and caveats: In vitro tests confirmed that a few of the cytomegalovirus-associated TCR beta chains recognize cytomegalovirus antigens. In the study, approximately 160 TCR beta chains were listed as associated with cytomegalovirus. The authors suggested that the approach could potentially be generalized to other disease states and immunological phenotypes. A later analysis lacked HLA typing for the validation cohort, so it scored co-occurrence in that cohort across all 110 or so repertoires. A later analysis found that TCRs clustered in the first cohort also tended to co-occur in the 95 to 150 validation repertoires, with just under 95% of cluster scores above 0. While some public TCRs were present in many individuals, most TCR sequences turned up only very rarely across donors. The classifier was reported to diagnose cytomegalovirus status with high specificity and sensitivity in both the original and validation cohorts.

The donors were included in the validation cohort of 120 subjects, a group kept apart from the roughly 700-subject first cohort. Taken from cysteine to phenylalanine, the CDR3 has 15 residues. Kept here is only the CDR3 DNA, which spans 45 bases and is read in frame from base 1. From the germline V gene (reference sequence), CDR1 is MNHNY and CDR2 is SVGAGI. Trimming at the junction amounts to 4 bases on V and 3 bases on J, and the germline ends lie 16 bases apart. The method was the immunoSEQ multiplex PCR assay. Under the source paper's analysis protocol: A statistical classification framework was developed to diagnose cytomegalovirus status using the catalog of TCR beta chain sequences. Not all clones reach the TCRdb copy of this immuneACCESS table, which keeps in-frame sequences only. Checked studies attribute under half of the gap to unresolved V genes and leave the rest unexplained. The V and J calls and clone size come from that table; D and trimming were worked out from the DNA. Across this sample there are 150,000 to 200,000 clones, with around nine tenths seen only once. The top ten constitute approximately 2% of the sample.

This receptor was taken from a woman younger than 30 in good health and CMV-seronegative. This sequence uses TRBV6-6 and TRBJ2-7; no D segment can be confidently identified. The sequenced sample consisted of PBMCs. The CDR3 protein: CASSFPQSESYEQYF. Read as DNA, the sequence is TGTGCCAGCAGTTTTCCCCAAAGCGAGAGCTACGAGCAGTACTTC.